This is a list of T cell receptor beta chains from one sample in a study of T cell repertoires in cytomegalovirus infection. TCRdb re-analysed the reads in MiXCR, keeping a single row per CDR3 protein. Of 200,000 or so distinct CDR3 sequences in the sample, roughly a fifth were seen once. The sequenced sample was PBMCs. Receptors originate from a human donor in good health (CMV status not recorded). Some clones in this sample may be carry-over from other donors' samples. CDR3s include the opening cysteine and the closing phenylalanine or tryptophan. D genes are given only for firm matches. Clone size is given for some rows only: seen once, a few or many times, or a class if the clone is expanded.

>14|TRBV27|TRBJ1-4|NA|NA
CASSPRAGDEKLFF
TGTGCCAGCAGTCCACGGGCAGGGGATGAAAAACTGTTTTTT
>16|TRBV6-5|TRBJ2-3|TRBD2|NA
CASSYFAGGVTDTQYF
TGTGCCAGCAGTTACTTTGCGGGGGGAGTCACAGATACGCAGTATTTT
>13|TRBV29-1|TRBJ1-3|NA|NA
CSVVRESGNTIYF
TGCAGCGTTGTTCGGGAGTCTGGAAACACCATATATTTT
>16|TRBV24-1|TRBJ2-1|NA|NA
CATSDPVVGETSEQFF
TGTGCCACCAGTGATCCGGTAGTGGGAGAAACAAGTGAGCAGTTCTTC
>15|TRBV28|TRBJ2-3|TRBD1|NA
CASSPGQGYTDTQYF
TGTGCCAGCAGCCCGGGACAGGGCTACACAGATACGCAGTATTTT
>15|TRBV20-1|TRBJ2-7|NA|NA
CSAIKGFGRAYEQYF
TGCAGTGCTATTAAAGGTTTTGGCAGGGCCTACGAGCAGTACTTC
>15|TRBV19|TRBJ1-1|NA|few
CASSIAGMRNTEAFF
TGTGCCAGTAGTATCGCGGGCATGAGGAACACTGAAGCTTTCTTT
>15|TRBV5-6|TRBJ2-7|TRBD2|many
CASSLGGSYSYEQYF
TGTGCCAGCAGCTTGGGCGGGAGCTACTCCTACGAGCAGTACTTC
>17|TRBV11-3|TRBJ2-1|TRBD2|NA
CASSLARRLASYNEQFF
TGTGCCAGCAGCTTAGCTCGGAGACTAGCGTCTTACAATGAGCAGTTCTTC
>11|TRBV12-5|TRBJ2-1|NA|NA
CASGPQVEQFF
TGTGCTAGTGGCCCACAAGTTGAGCAGTTCTTC
>16|TRBV7-8|TRBJ2-3|TRBD1|many
CASSLTLTGVADTQYF
TGTGCCAGCAGCTTGACCCTAACAGGGGTGGCAGATACGCAGTATTTT
>16|TRBV11-3|TRBJ2-1|TRBD2|NA
CASSPPGEAGAEELFF
TGTGCCAGCAGCCCCCCAGGGGAAGCGGGAGCTGAGGAGCTGTTCTTC
>16|TRBV27|TRBJ1-5|NA|few
CASSLDWSYSNQPQHF
TGTGCCAGCAGTTTAGACTGGTCCTATAGCAATCAGCCCCAGCATTTT
>14|TRBV7-2|TRBJ1-6|NA|many
CASSSSLRGSPLHF
TGTGCCAGCAGCTCATCCCTGAGGGGTTCACCCCTCCACTTT
>13|TRBV7-2|TRBJ2-2|NA|NA
CASSLGPGGELFF
TGTGCCAGCAGCTTAGGCCCCGGGGGGGAGCTGTTTTTT
>13|TRBV19|TRBJ1-2|NA|NA
CASSMGSYYGYTF
TGTGCCAGTAGTATGGGCAGCTACTATGGCTACACCTTC
>15|TRBV7-6|TRBJ1-5|NA|many
CASSLGTFSNQPQHF
TGTGCCAGCAGCTTAGGGACTTTTAGCAATCAGCCCCAGCATTTT
>12|TRBV11-2|TRBJ2-1|NA|few
CASSARENEQFF
TGTGCCAGCAGCGCCAGGGAAAATGAGCAGTTCTTC
>12|TRBV20-1|TRBJ1-2|NA|NA
CSASSSNYGYTF
TGCAGTGCCAGTAGCTCGAACTATGGCTACACCTTC